These T cell receptor beta chains were read from a single sample in a study of T cells in Graves' hyperthyroidism and ophthalmopathy. TCRdb recomputed calls from the multiplex PCR reads with MiXCR, one row per CDR3 protein. The table shows about 840,000 distinct CDR3 sequences, with around 38% occurring only once. The sample was blood. These receptors were taken from a man between 18 and 35 years old with Graves' hyperthyroidism. Both conserved end residues are part of each CDR3. The order of the fields is V gene, clone size, J gene, D gene, CDR3 protein, CDR3 DNA. A D gene is named only where the DNA matches it firmly. Expanded clones are given a class, and other clones once, few, many or no size at all.

>TRBV5-1|few|TRBJ2-7|NA
CASNSRRGDEQYF
TGCGCCAGCAACTCGAGGCGAGGGGACGAGCAGTACTTC
>TRBV6-6|NA|TRBJ1-1|NA
CASSLHPHSDTEAFF
TGTGCCAGCAGTCTACATCCCCACAGCGACACTGAAGCTTTCTTT
>TRBV29-1|many|TRBJ2-2|TRBD1
CSVGGTGGSSNTGELFF
TGCAGCGTTGGGGGGACAGGGGGATCGTCGAACACCGGGGAGCTGTTTTTT
>TRBV10-3|NA|TRBJ2-5|NA
CAAGGGPSETQYF
TGTGCAGCCGGCGGGGGCCCCTCCGAGACCCAGTACTTC
>TRBV2|few|TRBJ1-1|NA
CASSYTRGGGNTEAFF
TGTGCCAGCAGTTACACCCGAGGGGGGGGGAACACTGAAGCTTTCTTT
>TRBV7-3|NA|TRBJ2-7|NA
CASSQLGEEQYF
TGCGCCAGCAGCCAACTAGGAGAAGAGCAGTACTTC
>TRBV2|many|TRBJ2-6|TRBD1
CASSGDRGLGANVLTF
TGTGCCAGCAGTGGGGACAGGGGGCTCGGGGCCAACGTCCTGACTTTC
>TRBV5-1|NA|TRBJ2-7|TRBD1
CASRTGLNF
TGCGCCAGCCGGACAGGATTAAACTTC
>TRBV7-8|NA|TRBJ2-7|TRBD1
CASSLSTGAYEQYF
TGTGCCAGCAGCTTATCAACAGGGGCCTACGAGCAGTACTTC
>TRBV13|NA|TRBJ1-6|NA
CASGDSTGSFAYNSPLHF
TGTGCCAGCGGTGACTCGACGGGATCGTTCGCCTATAATTCACCCCTCCACTTT
>TRBV29-1|many|TRBJ1-2|NA
CSVVTRAVSPYGYTF
TGCAGCGTTGTTACCAGGGCAGTAAGTCCCTATGGCTACACCTTC
>TRBV7-9|NA|TRBJ2-7|TRBD1
CASSSRDREGGEQYF
TGTGCCAGCAGCTCCCGGGACAGGGAAGGCGGCGAGCAGTACTTC
>TRBV6-1|NA|TRBJ2-7|NA
CASSEYRDPVEQYF
TGTGCCAGCAGTGAATACAGGGACCCGGTCGAGCAGTACTTC
>TRBV9|NA|TRBJ2-5|NA
CASGRGEAQYF
TGTGCCAGCGGCAGGGGAGAGGCCCAGTACTTC
>TRBV7-9|NA|TRBJ2-7|TRBD2
CASSPSAGSGISEQYF
TGCGCCAGCAGCCCCTCAGCGGGTAGCGGGATTTCCGAGCAGTACTTC
>TRBV7-6|many|TRBJ1-4|NA
CASSLRRGEKLFF
TGTGCCAGCAGCTTAAGGCGCGGGGAAAAACTGTTTTTT
>TRBV6-5|NA|TRBJ2-7|NA
CASSSRDNPNLYEQYF
TGTGCCAGCAGTTCCCGGGACAATCCCAATCTCTACGAGCAGTACTTC
>TRBV9|many|TRBJ1-1|NA
CASSRTSTVGTEAFF
TGTGCCAGCAGCCGGACATCTACTGTCGGCACTGAAGCTTTCTTT
>TRBV6-5|NA|TRBJ2-5|NA
CASSYSEGGYETQYF
TGTGCCAGCAGTTACTCGGAGGGGGGTTACGAGACCCAGTACTTC
>TRBV7-8|many|TRBJ2-7|TRBD1
CASSLVWTGSNEQYF
TGTGCCAGCAGCTTAGTGTGGACAGGGTCTAACGAGCAGTACTTC
>TRBV5-1|few|TRBJ2-5|NA
CASSRGQAETQYF
TGCGCCAGCAGCCGGGGACAAGCAGAGACCCAGTACTTC
>TRBV12-3/TRBV12-4|few|TRBJ2-7|NA
CASSSTDTRAYEQYF
TGTGCCAGCAGTTCTACGGACACCAGGGCCTACGAGCAGTACTTC
>TRBV4-1|few|TRBJ1-1|TRBD1
CASSRPQGRGTEAFF
TGCGCCAGCAGCCGACCACAGGGCAGGGGGACTGAAGCTTTCTTT
>TRBV2|NA|TRBJ2-5|NA
CASRGGPETQYF
TGTGCCAGCAGGGGGGGGCCAGAGACCCAGTACTTC
>TRBV6-4|many|TRBJ2-2|NA
CASSGDNTGELFF
TGTGCCAGCAGTGGGGACAACACCGGGGAGCTGTTTTTT
>TRBV11-2|few|TRBJ1-3|NA
CASSLDAYPGNTIYF
TGTGCCAGCAGCTTAGATGCTTACCCTGGAAACACCATATATTTT
>TRBV19|few|TRBJ1-6|NA
CASSLGLAAPLHF
TGTGCCAGTAGTTTAGGGTTGGCGGCACCCCTCCACTTT
>TRBV5-1|NA|TRBJ2-7|NA
CASRQEAYEQYF
TGCGCCAGCAGACAGGAGGCCTACGAGCAGTACTTC
>TRBV9|many|TRBJ2-5|NA
CASSATGTPQETQYF
TGTGCCAGCAGCGCGACAGGCACTCCCCAAGAGACCCAGTACTTC